Below are 8 T cell receptor beta chains sequenced from a single sample in a study of T cell responses to AZD1222 COVID-19 vaccine. The repertoire was sequenced with immunoSEQ multiplex PCR; TCRdb's copy has only in-frame clones and lacks some. The repertoire holds about 180,000 clones, with about 93% as singletons. Sequencing was performed on peripheral blood, taken 28 days after the second dose of the MenACWY control vaccine. These TCRs come from an adult who received the MenACWY meningococcal vaccine as a control.

The rearrangement uses TRBV2 and TRBJ2-7; D gene uncertain. The CDR3 consists of 16 residues. The germline V gene has CDR1 SNHLY and CDR2 FYNNEI. Trimming removed 0 bases from V and 2 bases from J, with 14 bases in between. In DNA form, the CDR3 reads TGTGCCAGCAGTGAAGCGAAGAGAACCCCTCCCTACGAGCAGTACTTC. It yields the protein CASSEAKRTPPYEQYF.

The rearrangement links TRBV9 to TRBJ2-1, with TRBD2 identical over 8 bases. Germline CDR1 SGDLS, CDR2 YYNGEE. The CDR3 runs to 15 residues. J lost 5 bases, V lost 0 bases, and 4 bases had no gene match. This chain's CDR3 is CASSVGGLGNNEQFF. The CDR3 nucleotides are TGTGCCAGCAGCGTAGGGGGACTAGGTAACAATGAGCAGTTCTTC.

This chain uses TRBV23-1 with TRBJ1-2; tentative D call: TRBD1 (5 bases). TRBV23-1 falls under the ORF class, with uncertain function. Trimming took off 0 bases at V and 2 bases at J, with 10 bases between the two ends. This CDR3 is 15 amino acids long. The CDR3 region is CASSQSPEGNYGYTF. CDR3 DNA sequence: TGCGCCAGCAGTCAATCTCCAGAGGGGAACTATGGCTACACCTTC.

This chain links TRBV6-5 with TRBJ1-6, with 8 nucleotides matching TRBD1. Per germline, CDR1 MNHEY and CDR2 SVGAGI. This CDR3 comprises 16 residues. V lost 0 bases and J lost 5; bases outside the gene matches: 3. CDR3 protein: CASSYSQGANNSPLHF. CDR3 bases: TGTGCCAGCAGTTACTCTCAGGGGGCAAATAATTCACCCCTCCACTTT.

The CDR3 sequence is CASSLTGVTGGRHTGELFF. The CDR3 DNA sequence: TGTGCCAGCAGCTTAACCGGCGTAACGGGGGGGAGACACACCGGGGAGCTGTTTTTT. The chain couples TRBV7-2 to TRBJ2-2; 8 bases line up with TRBD2. V was clipped by 2 bases and J by 3 bases; unmatched bases: 14. This CDR3 has 19 residues. Germline V gene data show CDR1 as SGHTA and CDR2 as FQGNSA.

The chain uses TRBV2 and TRBJ2-7; no reliable D call. CDR3 length equals 13 residues. CDR1 is SNHLY and CDR2 is FYNNEI in the germline V gene. V was shortened by 2 bases and J by 6 bases, with 11 bases between the two germline ends. As DNA, the CDR3 is TGTGCCAGCAGTGAACTGGGGAAGGGCGAGCAGTACTTC. This codes for CASSELGKGEQYF.

The rearrangement links TRBV3-1 (or the pseudogene TRBV3-2) to TRBJ2-3, with D perhaps matching TRBD2 (5 bases). V was clipped by 6 bases and J by 5 bases, with 15 bases between them. From germline, CDR1 is LGHDT and CDR2 YNNKEL (reference sequence). The length of the CDR3 is 14 residues. The CDR3 nucleotides are TGTGCCAGCAGATTCGGGAAGAAGGGAGATACGCAGTATTTT. Encoded protein: CASRFGKKGDTQYF.

This clone was recorded once. The chain employs TRBV19 and TRBJ2-3; 7 bases are shared with TRBD2. Germline V gives CDR1 LNHDA, CDR2 SQIVND (reference sequence). V lost 1 base and J lost 4; bases outside the gene matches: 2. This CDR3 is built from 14 residues. Here the CDR3 DNA reads TGTGCCAGTAGTATAGTTGGGGGGGCAGATACGCAGTATTTT. It encodes CASSIVGGADTQYF.